This TCR beta chain comes out of a study of early T cells in non-severe SARS-CoV-2 infection. In TCRdb, the 5' RACE reads were re-called with MiXCR into one record per CDR3 protein. The data contain about 97,000 distinct CDR3 sequences, around 13% of them singletons. Germline V gives CDR1 SGHVS, CDR2 FQNEAQ. CDR3 length: 16 amino acids. V dropped 1 base and J dropped 0 bases, with 7 bases sitting between them. The clonotype comes from an adult who was a healthcare worker with PCR-confirmed SARS-CoV-2 infection or an uninfected control (not recorded which). The gene calls are TRBV7-8 and TRBJ2-6, with a tentative D call TRBD1 (5 bases). Sequencing was done on a sample of whole blood. The CDR3 protein is CASSLGQFSGANVLTF. Here the CDR3 DNA reads TGTGCCAGCAGCTTAGGACAGTTCTCTGGGGCCAACGTCCTGACTTTC.